This T cell receptor beta chain was obtained from a study of T-cell reconstitution after alpha-beta-depleted transplantation in children. Many counts were recorded for this clonotype. The antigen is undetermined. Unique molecular identifiers were built into the TCRbeta library. MiXCR was run by TCRdb on the PCR reads, yielding one entry per CDR3 protein. This sample has approximately 500,000 distinct CDR3 sequences, with approximately 10% found just once. The CDR3 length is 16 residues. The germline V gene has CDR1 SGHRS and CDR2 YFSETQ. Between the trimmed V and J ends, which lost 6 bases and 0 bases, there was a span of 13 bases. Study-wide results and limits: Alpha-beta T cells present about two months after transplant were reported to originate from several hundred expanded graft clones.

Sequencing was performed on PBMCs, taken before TCRalphabeta/CD19-depleted stem cell transplant. This sequence originates from a child aged 2-15 years with inherited bone marrow failure, due to receive a stem cell transplant. The chain is built from TRBV5-1 and TRBJ2-6; D remains unclear. CDR3: CASTAGLNSGANVLTF. The CDR3 nucleotides are TGCGCCAGCACCGCTGGTCTGAACTCTGGGGCCAACGTCCTGACTTTC.